These 8 T cell receptor beta chains were all obtained from the same sample, sequenced in a study of PD-L1 blockade in urothelial cancer. Here immunoSEQ multiplex PCR was the method, and the copy in TCRdb shows in-frame clones only, minus some. The data contain approximately 37,000 clones, more than 70% of them seen just once; the ten biggest clones take up 16%. The sample in question was PBMCs, obtained around atezolizumab (anti-PD-L1) treatment. The receptor set was obtained from a man aged 60-69 years with urothelial cancer.

The V and J genes are TRBV30 and TRBJ1-1; D not certain. V dropped 3 bases and J dropped 5 bases, with 10 bases sitting between them. Germline CDR1 GTSNPN, CDR2 SVGIG (reference sequence). CDR3 length equals 12 residues. The CDR3, as DNA: TGTGCCTGGAGGTTCGGGGAGACTGAAGCTTTCTTT. Protein: CAWRFGETEAFF.

This chain connects TRBV6-5 to TRBJ1-2; 8 nucleotides agree with TRBD1. Germline trimming cut 6 bases from V and 5 bases from J; bases unmatched to any gene: 8. The CDR3 consists of 14 residues. Germline V gene sequence: CDR1 MNHEY, CDR2 SVGAGI. The CDR3 coding sequence is TGTGCCAGCAGCGTTGGACAGGGAAGGTATGGCTACACCTTC. It yields the protein CASSVGQGRYGYTF.

This chain connects TRBV5-1 to TRBJ1-2; 7 nucleotides line up with TRBD1. The CDR3 length is 14 residues. Trimming cost V 4 bases and J 4 bases; bases outside gene matches: 7. Germline CDR1 and CDR2: SGHRS and YFSETQ. For the CDR3, the DNA is TGCGCCAGCAGCCCTCGACAGGGAAGCTATGGCTACACCTTC. Translating gives CASSPRQGSYGYTF.

The rearrangement links TRBV2 to TRBJ1-1; D is possibly TRBD1 (6 bases). V was trimmed by 5 bases and J by 6 bases, leaving 16 bases between them. CDR1 and CDR2 from the germline V gene are SNHLY and FYNNEI. The CDR3 runs to 14 residues. The CDR3 nucleotides read TGTGCCAGCAGTCGTGGGGGGGCGCGGGCTGAAGCTTTCTTT. Its protein is CASSRGGARAEAFF.

The J gene is TRBJ1-4, the V gene TRBV28; D gene uncertain. The CDR3 length is 13 residues. CDR1 is MDHEN and CDR2 is SYDVKM in the germline V gene. With 7 bases removed from V and 8 bases from J, the gap between germline ends came to 14 bases. The CDR3 region has the DNA TGTGCCAGCATGGAGTCGGGTACGGAAAAACTGTTTTTT. Protein: CASMESGTEKLFF.

The gene calls are TRBV7-2 and TRBJ2-2; D ambiguous. This CDR3 contains 16 residues. Germline CDR1 reads SGHTA; CDR2 reads FQGNSA. The ends were cut back, 5 bases at V and 1 base at J, with 14 bases in the middle. This CDR3 is CASSTTALRNTGELFF. CDR3 coding DNA: TGTGCCAGCAGCACAACAGCTTTACGGAACACCGGGGAGCTGTTTTTT.

The gene calls are TRBV13 and TRBJ2-3, with TRBD2 matching 14 bases. CDR1 and CDR2 from the germline V gene are PRHDT and FYEKMQ (reference sequence). Unmatched junction bases numbered 7, after V lost 4 bases and J lost 4 bases. This CDR3 is 17 amino acids long. Here the CDR3 DNA reads TGTGCCAGCAGCTCAAGACTAGCGGGGGGGCTGGCAGATACGCAGTATTTT. It yields the protein CASSSRLAGGLADTQYF.

This clone is a singleton in its sample. The V and J genes are TRBV4-3 and TRBJ2-1; weak D call: TRBD1 (6 bases). Germline CDR1 reads LGHNA; CDR2 reads YSLEER. Trimming pared 1 base from V and 0 bases from J, leaving 13 bases between. The CDR3 sequence is 17 residues long. Here the CDR3 DNA reads TGCGCCAGCAGCCAAGGGAAGACAGGCAGCTCCTACAATGAGCAGTTCTTC. Translated: CASSQGKTGSSYNEQFF.